The clone carrying this T cell receptor beta chain was seen only a few times. The sample originates from a study of patients and donors after allogeneic stem cell transplantation. From the RT-PCR reads, TCRdb called clonotypes with MiXCR, one entry per CDR3 protein. In the table there are more than 850,000 distinct CDR3 sequences, over 15% of which are singletons. Deletions cut 2 bases from V and 8 bases from J, with 13 bases between. Germline V CDR1 and CDR2: SGHDT, YYEEEE. This CDR3 is 14 amino acids long. The sequence was obtained from a human donor who was either an allogeneic HSCT recipient or a stem cell or donor lymphocyte infusion donor (not recorded which). It is not recorded whose cells these are; they may come from a transplant donor. Sequencing input: blood, either unsorted or a sorted T cell fraction (not recorded which). The genes are TRBV5-6 and TRBJ1-4, with D unresolved. CDR3 nucleotides: TGTGCCAGCAGCTTCGGGTGGGAGTCGGAAAAACTGTTTTTT. This sequence encodes CASSFGWESEKLFF. The full variable domain, with the rest looked up from reference TRBV5-6 and TRBJ1-4, is DAGVTQSPTHLIKTRGQQVTLRCSPKSGHDTVSWYQQALGQGPQFIFQYYEEEERQRGNFPDRFSGHQFPNYSSELNVNALLLGDSALYLCASSFGWESEKLFFGSGTQLSVL.